Below are 12 T cell receptor beta chains sequenced from a single sample in a study of T cell repertoires and leukemia-associated antigens. TCRdb fed the 5' RACE reads into MiXCR, producing one record per CDR3 protein. The repertoire holds 12,000 or so distinct CDR3 sequences, with 35% to 45% as singletons. These receptors are not linked to any known antigen. Sequenced input: CD3+ T cells sorted from blood and cultured. The receptors were gathered from a female donor in good health.

This sequence joins TRBV25-1 and TRBJ2-7; either TRBD1 or TRBD2 may supply D (6 bases each). V lost 1 base and J 9 bases, leaving 16 bases between the germline ends. Germline V gives CDR1 MGHDK, CDR2 SYGVNS. The CDR3 runs to 14 residues. The CDR3 here is CASSESSWGARQYF. In DNA form, the CDR3 reads TGTGCCAGCAGTGAATCATCGTGGGGGGCTAGGCAGTACTTC.

The chain joins TRBV14 to TRBJ2-5; no clear D gene. This CDR3 has 13 amino acids. CDR1 and CDR2 (germline): SGHDN, FVKESK. Trimming pared 6 bases from V and 4 bases from J, leaving 12 bases between. The CDR3 nucleotides read TGTGCCAGCAGTGGGCAGCCGGGAGAGACCCAGTACTTC. Translating gives CASSGQPGETQYF.

This clonotype qualifies as medium-sized. The rearrangement uses TRBV5-1 and TRBJ2-1, with 8 bases lining up with TRBD2. The CDR3 totals 13 residues. V trimming: 2 bases; J trimming: 6 bases; junction bases outside the gene matches: 1. CDR1 and CDR2 from the germline V gene are SGHRS and YFSETQ. CDR3 amino acids: CASSFGTSNEQFF. The CDR3 DNA sequence: TGCGCCAGCAGCTTCGGGACTAGCAATGAGCAGTTCTTC.

Worth noting for this clonotype: This may come from a read error, since a much larger clone is one base off. The conserved closing phenylalanine or tryptophan is absent in this CDR3, likely reflecting a read error. The rearrangement uses TRBV30 and TRBJ2-3; the match to TRBD1 covers 7 bases. The CDR3 totals 19 residues. The J segment lost 0 bases and the V segment lost 1 base, leaving 16 bases of the junction unmatched. Germline CDR1 reads GTSNPN; CDR2 reads SVGIG (reference sequence). The CDR3 region is CAWSGPHLQGPSSTDTQYS. In DNA, the CDR3 is TGTGCCTGGAGTGGACCACACCTACAGGGGCCCTCTAGCACAGATACGCAGTATTCT.

This clonotype was observed many times. The genes are TRBV4-1 and TRBJ2-3; 12 positions agree with TRBD1. Germline lookup yields CDR1 MGHRA and CDR2 YSYEKL. Trimming removed 4 bases from V and 3 bases from J; junction bases left unmatched: 8. The CDR3 is 17 amino acids. The CDR3 reads CASSLSGTGGRTDTQYF. Here the CDR3 DNA reads TGCGCCAGCAGCCTTTCCGGGACAGGGGGCCGGACAGATACGCAGTATTTT.

This clonotype was picked up many times. V and J are TRBV9 and TRBJ2-3, with D unclear. The CDR3 is made up of 15 amino acids. Trimming took 2 bases from V and 6 from J, leaving 16 bases between them. Looked up from germline, CDR1 is SGDLS and CDR2 is YYNGEE. The CDR3 DNA sequence: TGTGCCAGCAGCGTTAGCCCCTCTGTCATGGATACGCAGTATTTT. It translates to CASSVSPSVMDTQYF. Combining the CDR3 with reference TRBV9 and TRBJ2-3 gives the whole variable domain DSGVTQTPKHLITATGQRVTLRCSPRSGDLSVYWYQQSLDQGLQFLIQYYNGEERAKGNILERFSAQQFPDLHSELNLSSLELGDSALYFCASSVSPSVMDTQYFGPGTRLTVL.

The genes are TRBV6-5 and TRBJ1-1, with D possibly TRBD1 on 5 matching bases. The CDR3 runs 15 residues. CDR1 is MNHEY and CDR2 is SVGAGI in the germline V gene. Trimming left V 5 bases short and J 1 base short, with 14 bases between. The CDR3 reads CASSRGKGPNTEAFF. As DNA, the CDR3 is TGTGCCAGCAGTAGGGGAAAAGGGCCGAACACTGAAGCTTTCTTT.

The sample holds one count of this clonotype. Compared with germline, one end of the junction differs, possibly owing to a read error. The chain joins TRBV15 to TRBJ2-7; 11 bases are a match to TRBD2. This CDR3 is built from 17 residues. CDR1 is LNHNV and CDR2 is YYDKDF in the germline V gene (reference sequence). In nucleotides, the CDR3 is TGTCCCACAAGCAGAGATTTAAACGGGACTAGCGGCTACGAGCAGTACTTC. It codes for CPTSRDLNGTSGYEQYF.

This clonotype was counted ten times or more. V is TRBV5-6 and J is TRBJ2-1, with D possibly being TRBD1 (5 bases). Deletions cut 2 bases from V and 13 bases from J, with 22 bases between. Looked up from germline, CDR1 is SGHDT and CDR2 is YYEEEE. This CDR3 is built from 15 residues. CDR3 nucleotide sequence: TGTGCCAGCAGCTTACGTCCAGAGTTATGGGGCCGCCAGTTCTTC. It encodes CASSLRPELWGRQFF.

This clonotype occurred a few times. The chain is built from TRBV5-1 and TRBJ2-5, with TRBD2 matching over 14 bases. V gave up 4 bases and J gave up 6 bases; unmatched junction bases: 8. The germline gives CDR1 SGHRS, CDR2 YFSETQ. CDR3 length: 16 residues. The CDR3 nucleotides read TGCGCCAGCAGCGGTGGGACTAGCGGGAGTCTAAAGACCCAGTACTTC. This codes for CASSGGTSGSLKTQYF. Based on the CDR3 plus reference TRBV5-1 and TRBJ2-5, the full variable domain is KAGVTQTPRYLIKTRGQQVTLSCSPISGHRSVSWYQQTPGQGLQFLFEYFSETQRNKGNFPGRFSGRQFSNSRSEMNVSTLELGDSALYLCASSGGTSGSLKTQYFGPGTRLLVL.

This clonotype occurred many times. The chain recombines TRBV7-3 with TRBJ1-2, with no clear D. The CDR3 totals 17 residues. The germline gives CDR1 SGHTA, CDR2 FQGTGA. V was shortened by 2 bases and J by 2 bases, with 18 bases between the two germline ends. The CDR3: CASSLAPLRQRNYGYTF. For the CDR3, the DNA is TGTGCCAGCAGCTTAGCTCCATTAAGGCAGAGGAACTATGGCTACACCTTC.

The V gene is TRBV27, the J gene TRBJ2-2; D could derive from TRBD1 or TRBD2 (5 bases each). Germline loops: CDR1 MNHEY, CDR2 SMNVEV (reference sequence). The CDR3 spans 14 residues. Trimming removed 3 bases at V and 4 bases at J, with 9 bases between. CDR3 nucleotide sequence: TGTGCCAGCAGTTTCGGGACCCTCACCGGGGAGCTGTTTTTT. Translated: CASSFGTLTGELFF.